The T cell receptor beta chain under discussion was sequenced for a study of CXCR3-negative and CXCR3-positive naive CD8 T cells. UMI-labeled 5' RACE yielded the TRB cDNA libraries. From the 5' RACE reads, TCRdb lists one entry per CDR3 protein and no DNA. The sample table sets out over 5,500 distinct CDR3 sequences. Source material: naive CXCR3- CD8+ T cells from blood. The sample's subset: CD45RO-CCR7+CD27+CD95- naive CD8+ T cells lacking CXCR3 (TNR3-). The clonotype comes from a human donor in good health. Some clones in this sample may be carry-over from other donors' samples.

CDR3 region: CSAWGSKGELFF. The J gene is TRBJ2-2, the V gene TRBV20-1; checking the TCRdb D call of TRBD1 is not possible without DNA. In germline, CDR1 is DFQATT, CDR2 SNEGSKA (reference sequence). The CDR3 runs to 12 residues.